This T cell receptor beta chain derives from a study of blood T cell repertoires in COVID-19. Overall study: Sources were T cells, B-cell-depleted T cells, or PBMCs; the material itself was cDNA or gDNA.

Assay used: immunoSEQ multiplex PCR; TCRdb lists only in-frame clones, some missing. The table shows over 250,000 clones, with roughly 80% occurring only once. The CDR3 sequence is 15 residues long. The V segment lost 1 base and the J segment 5 bases; nucleotides outside the gene matches: 6. Looked up from germline, CDR1 is LNHDA and CDR2 is SQIVND (reference sequence). The chain has TRBV19 and TRBJ2-7; TRBD1 matches 9 bases. This receptor was obtained from a man aged 40-49 years who had been exposed to COVID-19. The sample was PBMCs or T cells enriched from blood (not recorded which). CDR3 amino acids: CASSIGGTGRHEQYF. CDR3 coding DNA: TGTGCCAGTAGTATAGGAGGGACAGGGCGGCACGAGCAGTACTTC.